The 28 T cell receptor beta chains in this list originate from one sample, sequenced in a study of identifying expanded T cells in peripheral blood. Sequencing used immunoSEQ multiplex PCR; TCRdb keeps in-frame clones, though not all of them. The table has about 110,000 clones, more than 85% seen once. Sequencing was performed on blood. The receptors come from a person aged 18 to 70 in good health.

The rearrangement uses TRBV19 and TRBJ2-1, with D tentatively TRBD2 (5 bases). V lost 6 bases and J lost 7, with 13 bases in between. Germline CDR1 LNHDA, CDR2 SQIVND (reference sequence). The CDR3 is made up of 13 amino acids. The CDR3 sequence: CASSSQGGNEQFF. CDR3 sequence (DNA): TGTGCCAGTAGCAGCCAAGGAGGAAATGAGCAGTTCTTC.

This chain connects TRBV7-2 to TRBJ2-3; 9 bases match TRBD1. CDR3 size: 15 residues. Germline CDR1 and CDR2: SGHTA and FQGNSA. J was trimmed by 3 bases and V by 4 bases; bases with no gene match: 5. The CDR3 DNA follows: TGTGCCAGCAGCTCCGGGACAGGGATTACAGATACGCAGTATTTT. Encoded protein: CASSSGTGITDTQYF.

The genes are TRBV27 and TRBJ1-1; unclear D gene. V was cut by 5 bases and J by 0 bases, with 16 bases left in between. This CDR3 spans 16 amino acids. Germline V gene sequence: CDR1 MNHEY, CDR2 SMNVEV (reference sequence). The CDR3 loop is CASSGWRRNLNTEAFF. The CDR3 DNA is TGTGCCAGCAGTGGCTGGCGTCGGAATTTGAACACTGAAGCTTTCTTT.

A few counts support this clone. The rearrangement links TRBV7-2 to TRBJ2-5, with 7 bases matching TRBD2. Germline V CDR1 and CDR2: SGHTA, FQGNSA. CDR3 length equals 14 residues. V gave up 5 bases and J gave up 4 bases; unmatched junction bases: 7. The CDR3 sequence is CASSPGTIRETQYF. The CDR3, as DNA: TGTGCCAGCAGCCCCGGGACTATACGAGAGACCCAGTACTTC.

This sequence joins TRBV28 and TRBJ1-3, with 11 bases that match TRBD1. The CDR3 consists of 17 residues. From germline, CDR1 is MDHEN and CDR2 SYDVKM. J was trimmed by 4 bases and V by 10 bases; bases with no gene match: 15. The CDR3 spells CATRGPLGQGVGNTIYF. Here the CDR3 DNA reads TGTGCCACCCGCGGACCTTTGGGACAGGGGGTCGGAAACACCATATATTTT.

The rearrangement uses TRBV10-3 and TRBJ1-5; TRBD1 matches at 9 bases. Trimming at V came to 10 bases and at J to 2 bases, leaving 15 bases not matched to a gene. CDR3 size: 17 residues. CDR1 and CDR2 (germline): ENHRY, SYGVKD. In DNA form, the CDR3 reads TGTGCCACCGATCCGGGACAGGGTGGTGCGGGCAATCAGCCCCAGCATTTT. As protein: CATDPGQGGAGNQPQHF.

The CDR3 DNA is TGTGCCAGCAGCTTAGGGGAGGGCAGCTCTGGGGCCAACGTCCTGACTTTC. Translated, it gives CASSLGEGSSGANVLTF. The chain uses TRBV7-9 and TRBJ2-6; TRBD2 agrees at 7 bases. Germline V gives CDR1 SEHNR, CDR2 FQNEAQ (reference sequence). CDR3 size: 17 residues. Unmatched junction bases numbered 3, after V lost 1 base and J lost 0 bases.

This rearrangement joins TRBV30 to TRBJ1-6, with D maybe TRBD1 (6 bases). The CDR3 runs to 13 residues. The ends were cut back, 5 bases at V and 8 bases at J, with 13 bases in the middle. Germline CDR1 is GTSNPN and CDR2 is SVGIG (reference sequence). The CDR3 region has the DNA TGTGCCTGGCGCACAGGGTATGATTCACCCCTCCACTTT. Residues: CAWRTGYDSPLHF. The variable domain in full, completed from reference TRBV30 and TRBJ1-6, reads SQTIHQWPATLVQPVGSPLSLECTVEGTSNPNLYWYRQAAGRGLQLLFYSVGIGQISSEVPQNLSASRPQDRQFILSSKKLLLSDSGFYLCAWRTGYDSPLHFGNGTRLTVT.

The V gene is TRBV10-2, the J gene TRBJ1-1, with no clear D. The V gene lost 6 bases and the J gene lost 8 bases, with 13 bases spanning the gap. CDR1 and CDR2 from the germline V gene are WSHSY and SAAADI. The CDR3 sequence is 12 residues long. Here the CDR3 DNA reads TGCGCCAGCAGGGGAGAACCGCCAGAAGCTTTCTTT. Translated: CASRGEPPEAFF.

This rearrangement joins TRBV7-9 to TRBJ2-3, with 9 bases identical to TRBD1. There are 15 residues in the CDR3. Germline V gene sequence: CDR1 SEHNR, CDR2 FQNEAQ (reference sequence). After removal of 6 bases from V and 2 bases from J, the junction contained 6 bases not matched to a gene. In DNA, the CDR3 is TGTGCCAGCAGAAGACAGGGGGGCTCCACAGATACGCAGTATTTT. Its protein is CASRRQGGSTDTQYF.

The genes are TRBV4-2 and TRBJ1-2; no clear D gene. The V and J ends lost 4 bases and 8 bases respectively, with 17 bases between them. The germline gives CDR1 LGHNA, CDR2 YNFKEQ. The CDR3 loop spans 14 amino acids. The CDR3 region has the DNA TGTGCCAGCAGCCGCCCCGGGGTTGATCGCGGCTACACCTTC. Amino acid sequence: CASSRPGVDRGYTF.

CDR3 in amino acids: CASSLRGSTGELFF. The DNA of the CDR3 is TGTGCCAGCAGCTTAAGGGGAAGCACCGGGGAGCTGTTTTTT. The J gene is TRBJ2-2, the V gene TRBV11-3; TRBD1 is a possible D gene (5 bases). The CDR3 totals 14 residues. CDR1 and CDR2 (germline): SGHNT, YENEEA. With 2 bases removed from V and 4 bases from J, the gap between germline ends came to 8 bases.

The CDR3 spells CASKTGGTDEQYF. The DNA of the CDR3 is TGCGCCAGCAAAACAGGGGGGACTGACGAGCAGTACTTC. The chain combines TRBV10-2 with TRBJ2-7, with TRBD1 matching 8 bases. In germline, CDR1 is WSHSY, CDR2 SAAADI. The CDR3 has 13 residues. Germline trimming cut 7 bases from V and 5 bases from J; bases unmatched to any gene: 7.

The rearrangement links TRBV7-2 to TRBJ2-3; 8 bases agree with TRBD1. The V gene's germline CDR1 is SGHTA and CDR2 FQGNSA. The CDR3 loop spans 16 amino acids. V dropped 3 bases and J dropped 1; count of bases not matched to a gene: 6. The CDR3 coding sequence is TGTGCCAGCAGCTTTAGACCGGGACAGGGCACAGATACGCAGTATTTT. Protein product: CASSFRPGQGTDTQYF.

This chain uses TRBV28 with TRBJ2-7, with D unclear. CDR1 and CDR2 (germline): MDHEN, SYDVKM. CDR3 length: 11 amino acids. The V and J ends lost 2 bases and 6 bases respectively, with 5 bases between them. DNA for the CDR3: TGTGCCAGCAGTTTACGAAGCGAGCAGTACTTC. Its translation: CASSLRSEQYF.

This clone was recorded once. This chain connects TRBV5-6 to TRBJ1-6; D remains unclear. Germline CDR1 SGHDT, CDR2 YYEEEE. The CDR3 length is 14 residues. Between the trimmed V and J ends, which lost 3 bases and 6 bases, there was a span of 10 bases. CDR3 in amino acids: CASSWERSNSPLHF. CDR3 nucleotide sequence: TGTGCCAGCAGCTGGGAAAGGTCTAATTCACCCCTCCACTTT. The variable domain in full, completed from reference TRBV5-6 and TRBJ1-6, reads DAGVTQSPTHLIKTRGQQVTLRCSPKSGHDTVSWYQQALGQGPQFIFQYYEEEERQRGNFPDRFSGHQFPNYSSELNVNALLLGDSALYLCASSWERSNSPLHFGNGTRLTVT.

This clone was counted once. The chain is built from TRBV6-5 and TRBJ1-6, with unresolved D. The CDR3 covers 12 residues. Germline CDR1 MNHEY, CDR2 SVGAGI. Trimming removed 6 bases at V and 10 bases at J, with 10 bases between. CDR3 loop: CASRWSGSPLHF. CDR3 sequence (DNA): TGTGCCAGCAGGTGGTCTGGGTCACCCCTCCACTTT.

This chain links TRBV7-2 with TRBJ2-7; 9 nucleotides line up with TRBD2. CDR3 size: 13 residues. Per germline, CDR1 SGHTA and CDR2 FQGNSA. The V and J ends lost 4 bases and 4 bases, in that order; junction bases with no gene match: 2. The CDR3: CASSSSGGYEQYF. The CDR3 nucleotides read TGTGCCAGCAGCTCCAGCGGGGGGTACGAGCAGTACTTC.

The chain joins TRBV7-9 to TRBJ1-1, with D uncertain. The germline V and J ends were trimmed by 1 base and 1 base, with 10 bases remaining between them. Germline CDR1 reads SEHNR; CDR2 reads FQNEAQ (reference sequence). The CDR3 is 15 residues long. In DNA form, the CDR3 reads TGTGCCAGCAGCTTAGGAGATGGGGAGAACACTGAAGCTTTCTTT. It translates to CASSLGDGENTEAFF.

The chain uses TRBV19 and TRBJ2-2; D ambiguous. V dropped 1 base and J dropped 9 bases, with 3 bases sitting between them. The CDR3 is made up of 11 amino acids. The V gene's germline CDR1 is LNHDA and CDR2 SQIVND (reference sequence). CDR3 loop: CASSIGWELFF. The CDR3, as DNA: TGTGCCAGTAGTATAGGGTGGGAGCTGTTTTTT.

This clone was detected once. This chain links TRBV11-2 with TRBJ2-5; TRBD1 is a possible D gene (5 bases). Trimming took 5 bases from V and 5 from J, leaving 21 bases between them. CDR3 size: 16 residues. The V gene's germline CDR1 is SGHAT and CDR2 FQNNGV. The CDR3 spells CASSNRRTGYGETQYF. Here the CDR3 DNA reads TGTGCCAGCAGCAATCGCAGAACAGGCTACGGGGAGACCCAGTACTTC.

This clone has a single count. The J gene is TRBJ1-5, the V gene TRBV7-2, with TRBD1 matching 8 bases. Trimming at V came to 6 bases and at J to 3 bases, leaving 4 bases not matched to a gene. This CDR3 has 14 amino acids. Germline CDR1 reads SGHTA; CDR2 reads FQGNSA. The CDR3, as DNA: TGTGCCAGCAGTGTCAGGGGGCCCAATCAGCCCCAGCATTTT. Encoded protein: CASSVRGPNQPQHF.

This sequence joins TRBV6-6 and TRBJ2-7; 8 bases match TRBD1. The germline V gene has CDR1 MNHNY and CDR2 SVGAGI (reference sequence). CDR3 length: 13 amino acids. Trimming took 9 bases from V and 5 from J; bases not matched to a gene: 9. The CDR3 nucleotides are TGTGCCAGTGGGTGGACAGGGAGGAACGAGCAGTACTTC. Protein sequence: CASGWTGRNEQYF.

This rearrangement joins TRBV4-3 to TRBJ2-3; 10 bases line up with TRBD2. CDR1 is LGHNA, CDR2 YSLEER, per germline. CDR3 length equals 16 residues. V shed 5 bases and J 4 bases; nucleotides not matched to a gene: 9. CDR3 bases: TGCGCCAGCAGCTTAGCGGGGGGACCATATCCAGATACGCAGTATTTT. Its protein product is CASSLAGGPYPDTQYF.

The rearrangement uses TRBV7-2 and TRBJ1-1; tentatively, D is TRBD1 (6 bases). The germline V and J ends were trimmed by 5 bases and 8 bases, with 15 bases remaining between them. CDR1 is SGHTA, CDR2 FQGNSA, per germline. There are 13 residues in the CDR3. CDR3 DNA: TGTGCCAGCAGCCCACGACCCCAGGGGGAAGCTTTCTTT. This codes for CASSPRPQGEAFF.

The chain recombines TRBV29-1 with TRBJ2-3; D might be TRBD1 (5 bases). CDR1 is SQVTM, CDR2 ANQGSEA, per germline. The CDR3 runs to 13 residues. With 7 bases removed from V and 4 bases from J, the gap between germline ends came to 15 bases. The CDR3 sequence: CSAKPQAPDTQYF. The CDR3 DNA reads TGCAGCGCGAAGCCACAGGCCCCAGATACGCAGTATTTT.

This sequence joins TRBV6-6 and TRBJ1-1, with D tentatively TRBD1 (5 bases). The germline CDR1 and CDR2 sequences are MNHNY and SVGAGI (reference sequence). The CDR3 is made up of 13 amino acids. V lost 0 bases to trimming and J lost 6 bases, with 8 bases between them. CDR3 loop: CASSYSRGSEAFF. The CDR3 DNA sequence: TGTGCCAGCAGTTACTCACGGGGGTCTGAAGCTTTCTTT.

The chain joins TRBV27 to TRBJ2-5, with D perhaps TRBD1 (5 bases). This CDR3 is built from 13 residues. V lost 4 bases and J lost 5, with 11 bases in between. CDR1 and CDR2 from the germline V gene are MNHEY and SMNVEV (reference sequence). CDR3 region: CASSSQGPETQYF. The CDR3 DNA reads TGTGCCAGCAGTTCCCAGGGCCCGGAGACCCAGTACTTC.